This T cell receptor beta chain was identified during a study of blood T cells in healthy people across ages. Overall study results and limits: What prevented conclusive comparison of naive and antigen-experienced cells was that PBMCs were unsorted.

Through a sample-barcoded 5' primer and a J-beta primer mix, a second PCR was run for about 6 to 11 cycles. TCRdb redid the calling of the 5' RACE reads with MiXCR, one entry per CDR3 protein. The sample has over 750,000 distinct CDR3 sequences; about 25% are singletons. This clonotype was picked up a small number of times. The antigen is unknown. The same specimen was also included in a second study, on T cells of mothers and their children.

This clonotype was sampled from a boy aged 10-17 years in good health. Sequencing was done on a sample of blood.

The DNA of the CDR3 is TGTGCCAGCAGCATCGGCGGGAGGGCCGCAGATACGCAGTATTTT. Protein: CASSIGGRAADTQYF. The chain employs TRBV9 and TRBJ2-3, with 9 bases that match TRBD2. The germline V gene encodes CDR1 SGDLS and CDR2 YYNGEE. The CDR3 length is 15 residues. With V trimmed by 4 bases and J by 4 bases, 7 bases remained unmatched.